The sample holds a few counts of the clone carrying this TCR beta chain. Its antigen is unknown. The germline V gene has CDR1 DFQATT and CDR2 SNEGSKA (reference sequence). V shed 4 bases and J 12 bases; nucleotides not matched to a gene: 13. The CDR3 consists of 15 residues. It was through 5'RACE template switching that TCR cDNA was made, with a universal primer site and UMIs added. Each CDR3 protein gets one entry after TCRdb re-called the 5' RACE reads with MiXCR. The table has about 630,000 distinct CDR3 sequences, 10% to 15% seen once. These data belong to a study of T cells after yellow fever vaccination. On the study more broadly: Libraries from low-cell-number fractions were prepared with the SMART-Seq v4 Ultra Low Input RNA kit.

Regarding the study as a whole: Primary-vaccination clones mostly resurfaced post-booster (nearly 97% CD4, about 87% CD8).

This material consisted of PBMCs, taken on the day of the yellow fever booster vaccination. This chain connects TRBV20-1 to TRBJ2-1; TRBD2 agrees at 12 bases. The clonotype was recovered from a man aged 25-40 years who received the YFV17D yellow fever vaccine. The CDR3 bases are TGCAGTGCTAAGGAGTCTCTAGCGGGAGGGTATGTGCAGTTCTTC. Protein product: CSAKESLAGGYVQFF.